This T cell receptor beta chain was found in a study of cytomegalovirus exposure and HLA in healthy donors (dated by TCRdb to 2016 to 2017). A note on the overall study: According to an earlier analysis of 550 to 700 of the donors, 200 million or so T cells yielded 117 million unique TCR beta sequences and about 300 Gb of sequence data. Donor age, sex, ethnicity and CMV serostatus were collected together with the repertoire data. All discovery cohort repertoires had been generated using a single sequencing platform. An early release covering around 630 HLA-typed donors comprised about 300 gigabases of sequencing data and around 80 million unique TCR sequences. The study used immunosequencing to profile the T cell repertoires of around 600 subjects and linked those repertoires to cytomegalovirus serostatus. HLA typing included class I and class II loci at four-digit resolution. Among the roughly 390 genotyped donors, approximately 81% belonged to the genetic ancestry cluster associated with self-reported Caucasian donors. In addition to the first cohort of 650 to 800 subjects, a separate validation cohort of 130 or so different subjects was used. In the later analysis, no new phenotypic data were used to find candidate immune exposures; instead, reliance was placed on TCR beta sequences and their occurrence across donors. Typing coverage varied by locus: about 629-630 donors for A, B, C, DRB1 and DQB1; more than 500 for DQA1; more than 600 for DPA1; around 450 for DPB1. Genome-wide SNP genotypes for about three fifths of the roughly 700 donors were used in a later genetic analysis, which treated that subset as a discovery cohort. A later analysis re-examined previously published TCR beta repertoires from 610 or so donors and added high-resolution HLA genotyping to investigate patterns of TCR occurrence. Four to six DR-DQ haplotypes were handled as single units for association and clustering because linkage in the cohort was strong. High-throughput TCR immunosequencing, statistical association of individual TCRs with disease status, and machine learning were combined to predict cytomegalovirus infection status. The study aimed to test whether signatures of past pathogen exposure could be identified by cataloging public T cell receptors. To decide whether each TCR beta V gene segment behaved as functional or pseudogenic, an earlier analysis of 587 of the donors relied on high-throughput TCR beta sequencing. Across about 370 genotyped donors of the cohort, an average of approximately 200,000 unique TCR beta nucleotide sequences per donor were sequenced, and 15% to 20% of those sequences were non-productive. Overall study outcomes, separate from this receptor: HLA typing was unavailable for some donors at each locus, so association tests used only the typed subset. In vitro tests confirmed that a few of the cytomegalovirus-associated TCR beta chains recognize cytomegalovirus antigens. This cohort had only TCR beta chains sequenced, and the lack of alpha or paired-chain data limited which features could be detected. The presence/absence analyses assumed that sequencing depth was roughly uniform across donors, and that assumption may not be true. Linkage disequilibrium might explain the correlated functional status among segregating V segments, but an unknown experimental factor could not be excluded. For the cohort, immune exposure information was limited to CMV serostatus. A further reported finding was that TCR beta sequences accurately predicted the HLA-A and HLA-B alleles for most subjects in the first cohort. Strong co-occurrence of HLA alleles, especially DR and DQ, made assigning TCR associations to individual alleles difficult. A later analysis found that HLA-associated TCR beta chains were more clonally expanded and had lower generation probabilities than equally common non-associated chains. An association between a missense DCLRE1C variant and V-gene and J-gene trimming of TCR beta chains was found in a later genetic analysis and replicated in an independent cohort. Most TCR sequences were observed very rarely across donors, whereas some public TCRs were present in many individuals. According to the authors, the approach could potentially be generalized to other disease states and immunological phenotypes. A group of highly shared sequence variants was considered likely to be a technical artifact of the sequencing pipeline. A later analysis found that TCR association rates varied across HLA loci, with DRB1 alleles showing the most associated TCRs and HLA-C alleles the fewest. In an earlier analysis of more than 450 of the donors, most TCR beta V segments were observed in productive rearrangements about 87% or about 30% of the time, broadly matching IMGT annotations. According to a later analysis, parvovirus B19, influenza, CMV and Epstein-Barr virus appeared linked to several top co-occurrence clusters. Specific HLA alleles were associated with 15,000 to 20,000 TCR beta sequences at a false discovery rate of 0.05 in a later analysis. In the study, 150 to 200 TCR beta chains were listed as associated with cytomegalovirus. According to a later analysis, most CMV-associated TCR beta chains appeared to be HLA-restricted, and the HLA associations seemed to be driven largely by CMV exposure. Because counts were too low, about 18 rarely observed V segments, including chromosome 9 orphons, were excluded from the earlier analysis of roughly 580 of the donors. Because the 87-base-pair reads could not distinguish some IMGT-functional V segments, including TRBV6-2 and TRBV6-3, those segments were excluded. A later genetic analysis reported fewer N-insertions in productive TCRs among donors in an Asian-associated ancestry cluster than the roughly 650-donor mean. The classifier was reported to diagnose cytomegalovirus status with high specificity and sensitivity in both the original cohort and the validation cohort.

The protocol used for the library was the immunoSEQ multiplex PCR assay. The multiplex PCR relied on a mix of 60 forward primers for TCR Vbeta segments and 13 reverse primers for TCR Jbeta segments. Amplification of the CDR3 region of rearranged TCR beta genes was performed with a multiplex PCR assay on genomic DNA. Amplified TCR beta libraries were sequenced as 87-base-pair reads on the Illumina HiSeq System. From the authors' description of their analysis: A later analysis tallied 70 million to 100 million unique TCR beta chains across the 610 or so repertoires, and some 10 million of those chains were shared by two or more donors. A nearest-neighbor algorithm error-corrected the raw reads and collapsed the reads into unique sequences, merging closely related sequences to remove PCR and sequencing errors. To assign V, D and J gene segments, CDR3 sequences were aligned to IMGT reference sequences. For a sequence to be retained, at least a six-nucleotide match to both a V gene segment and a J gene segment was required. Rearrangements were classified as productive when the CDR3 lacked stop codons and remained in frame with V and J, and all other rearrangements were classified as non-productive. CDR3 was defined by IMGT convention, running from the second conserved V-encoded cysteine to the conserved J-encoded phenylalanine. Sequences without an unambiguous match to a single V gene segment were excluded from the earlier analysis of a few hundred of the donors. In an earlier analysis of several hundred of the donors, V segments were called functional above 56.7% productive rearrangements and were called segregating when the between-donor standard deviation exceeded 5%. To diagnose cytomegalovirus status from the catalog of TCR beta chain sequences, a statistical classification framework was built. In a later analysis, TCR nucleotide sequences were compared against IMGT/GENE-DB human TR gene sequences so that V and J genes could be assigned. The TCRdist pipeline was used in a later analysis to assign CDR3 sequences and most-parsimonious VDJ recombination scenarios. A later analysis defined each TCR beta chain by its CDR3 amino acid sequence plus V-gene family, and excluded reads lacking a unique V-gene family. As a way to deal with suspected cross-contamination and a sequencing artifact, a later analysis dropped hundreds of nucleotide sequences that were highly shared and had low generation probability. In a later analysis, a clonal expansion index for each public chain was calculated from normalized within-repertoire ranks of inferred template counts. A later analysis computed generation probabilities with a VDJ recombination model fitted to out-of-frame rearrangements, and checked the results against IGoR. Hypergeometric tests were used in a later analysis to score TCR-TCR, TCR-HLA and TCR-CMV co-occurrence, with a repertoire-size bias correction applied to the TCR pairs. To estimate false discovery rates, a later analysis permuted the HLA or CMV assignments 20 times. A later analysis grouped co-occurring TCRs with DBSCAN, adding TCRdist sequence similarity when clustering within HLA-allele-positive subsets. Repertoires with fewer than 30,000 or more than 120,000 public chains, plus five repertoires with anomalous nucleotide sharing, were excluded from co-occurrence clustering. TCRdb took over this immuneACCESS table, retaining in-frame rearrangements with V and J assigned. Such tables are incomplete; in checked studies, under half of the missing clones stem from an unresolved V gene, and the remainder is unexplained. Clone size and V and J calls were adopted from that table, with D and trimming inferred from the DNA. In all, the sample holds 100,000 to 150,000 clones, and approximately 75% of those were seen once. Less than 4.5% of the sample is held by the ten biggest clonotypes.

A remark on this clone: It has no known antigen specificity. No much larger clonotype is one base removed from it; base qualities were not supplied.

The cohort consisted of hundreds of healthy bone marrow donors. At the time of sampling, every cohort member was nominally healthy, though immune exposures that went unrecorded were likely present. The donor was CMV seronegative and belonged to the group of over 300 seronegative cohort members. Every donor gave a peripheral blood sample, and the peripheral blood mononuclear cells from that sample were used for TCR beta sequencing. The Qiagen DNeasy Blood Extraction Kit was used to extract genomic DNA from the blood cell samples. The CDR3 has 14 amino acids, counting the end cysteine and phenylalanine. Of all the DNA, just the CDR3 is kept, 42 bases in frame from base 1. Based on the germline V gene, the CDR1 and CDR2 sequences are SGHVS and FNYEAQ. Trimming takes 3 bases from V and 5 bases from J, and the germline ends sit 13 bases apart.

The TCR sequence derives from a young man in good health and CMV-seronegative. The specimen was PBMCs. Recombination joined TRBV7-6 with TRBJ1-1, and TRBD1 may be the D gene, going by 5 matching bases. The CDR3 reads CASSFRTGGTEAFF. The nucleotides are TGTGCCAGCAGCTTCAGGACCGGGGGGACTGAAGCTTTCTTT.